This T cell receptor (beta chain) appears in the sequencing data of a study of blood T cell repertoires in COVID-19. In the study overall: PBMCs, B-cell-depleted T cells, or T cells provided the cDNA or gDNA that made up the material.

Measured with immunoSEQ multiplex PCR; TCRdb has only the in-frame clones, and not every one. The sample contains 350,000 to 450,000 clones, approximately 86% of which appear only once. This TCR was sampled from a human donor in a cohort sampled during active COVID-19. Sample: peripheral blood.

The CDR3 region is CAISPSGDTDTQYF. The CDR3 coding sequence is TGTGCCATCAGCCCGAGTGGAGACACAGATACGCAGTATTTT. J is TRBJ2-3 and V is TRBV10-3; the D is unclear. The CDR3 length is 14 residues. Trimming removed 6 bases at V and 2 bases at J, with 12 bases between. The germline gives CDR1 ENHRY, CDR2 SYGVKD.